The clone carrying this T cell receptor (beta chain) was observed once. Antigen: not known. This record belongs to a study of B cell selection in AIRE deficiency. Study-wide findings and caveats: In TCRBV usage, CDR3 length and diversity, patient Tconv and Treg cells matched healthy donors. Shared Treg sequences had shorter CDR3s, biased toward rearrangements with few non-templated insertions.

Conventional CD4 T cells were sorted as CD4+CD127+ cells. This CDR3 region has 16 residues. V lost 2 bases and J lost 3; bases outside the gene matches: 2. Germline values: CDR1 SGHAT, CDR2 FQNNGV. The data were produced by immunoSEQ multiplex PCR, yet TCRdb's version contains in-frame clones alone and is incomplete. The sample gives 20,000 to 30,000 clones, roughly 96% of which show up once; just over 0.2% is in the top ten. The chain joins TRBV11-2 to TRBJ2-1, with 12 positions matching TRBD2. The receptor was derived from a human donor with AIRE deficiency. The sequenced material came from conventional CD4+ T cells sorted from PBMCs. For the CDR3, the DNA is TGTGCCAGCAGCTTACCGACTAGCGGGAGCTACAATGAGCAGTTCTTC. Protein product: CASSLPTSGSYNEQFF.